These 22 T cell receptor beta chains were sequenced from one sample in a study of blood T cells in healthy people across ages. It was with a sample-barcoded 5' primer and a J-beta primer mix that a second PCR of about 6 to 12 cycles was run. One entry per CDR3 protein results from TCRdb running MiXCR on the 5' RACE reads. This sample has over a million distinct CDR3 sequences, with under 30% found just once. The sample was also linked to a second study, of T cells of mothers and their children.

Source material: blood. The receptors here all came from a girl aged 2-10 years in good health.

The chain has TRBV28 and TRBJ2-1; TRBD2 matches at 10 bases. J lost 8 bases, V lost 3 bases, and 13 bases had no gene match. The CDR3 extends over 17 amino acids. Germline V gene lookup returns CDR1 MDHEN and CDR2 SYDVKM. CDR3 residues: CASSFRTLAGVPHEQFF. The DNA of the CDR3 is TGTGCCAGCAGTTTCCGCACTCTAGCGGGAGTACCCCATGAGCAGTTCTTC.

V gene TRBV9 combines with J gene TRBJ2-7; 8 nucleotides line up with TRBD2. The CDR3 covers 14 residues. Germline CDR1 SGDLS, CDR2 YYNGEE. J was trimmed by 6 bases and V by 3 bases; bases with no gene match: 8. This chain's CDR3 is CASSAPGGGFEQYF. CDR3 DNA: TGTGCCAGCAGCGCCCCGGGGGGGGGCTTCGAGCAGTACTTC.

This clonotype was found a few times. This chain links TRBV7-9 with TRBJ2-1; 9 nucleotides align to TRBD1. J lost 7 bases, V lost 4 bases, and 8 bases had no gene match. Germline CDR1 is SEHNR and CDR2 is FQNEAQ (reference sequence). The CDR3 spans 15 residues. CDR3: CASSSGQGKSNEQFF. For the CDR3, the DNA is TGTGCCAGCAGCTCGGGACAGGGAAAGAGTAATGAGCAGTTCTTC. The full variable domain, its missing parts supplied by reference TRBV7-9 and TRBJ2-1, is DTGVSQNPRHKITKRGQNVTFRCDPISEHNRLYWYRQTLGQGPEFLTYFQNEAQLEKSRLLSDRFSAERPKGSFSTLEIQRTEQGDSAMYLCASSSGQGKSNEQFFGPGTRLTVL.

The chain employs TRBV20-1 and TRBJ2-5, with 7 positions matching TRBD1. TRBJ2-7 matches the DNA end more closely, so the J call is doubtful. This CDR3 is 14 amino acids long. Germline values: CDR1 DFQATT, CDR2 SNEGSKA (reference sequence). The CDR3 region is CSALPGTASYEQYF. The CDR3 region has the DNA TGCAGTGCTCTTCCCGGGACAGCCTCCTACGAGCAGTACTTC.

Notes on this clonotype: The junction departs from germline at one end; a sequencing error may be responsible. J is TRBJ2-7 and V is TRBV20-1, with D perhaps TRBD1 or TRBD2 (5 bases each). The CDR3 is 14 residues long. Germline V gene data show CDR1 as DFQATT and CDR2 as SNEGSKA (reference sequence). The CDR3 DNA is TGCAGTGCTAGGAACCGGGACGGGGCCTATGAGCAGTACTTC. This gives the protein CSARNRDGAYEQYF.

Ten or more counts support this clonotype. The chain has TRBV29-1 and TRBJ2-7; 10 bases line up with TRBD1. The V gene's germline CDR1 is SQVTM and CDR2 ANQGSEA. J lost 3 bases, V lost 6 bases, and 2 bases had no gene match. This CDR3 contains 12 residues. The CDR3 is CSVRDRGYEQYF. CDR3 DNA: TGCAGCGTCCGGGACAGGGGCTACGAGCAGTACTTC.

This clonotype turned up a few times. The genes are TRBV3-1 and TRBJ1-4, with D maybe TRBD1 (5 bases). Trimming took 1 base from V and 8 from J, leaving 14 bases between them. Germline lookup yields CDR1 LGHDT and CDR2 YNNKEL (reference sequence). The CDR3 runs to 15 residues. The CDR3 sequence: CASSQGFAGEEKLFF. CDR3 coding DNA: TGTGCCAGCAGCCAAGGCTTTGCGGGGGAGGAAAAACTGTTTTTT.

The chain links TRBV29-1 to TRBJ2-7; D gene unclear. V was trimmed by 7 bases and J by 0 bases, leaving 16 bases between them. The CDR3 sequence is 14 residues long. Germline V gene data show CDR1 as SQVTM and CDR2 as ANQGSEA. DNA of the CDR3: TGCAGCGCCTTTGCCGGCCTTAGCTCCTACGAGCAGTACTTC. As protein: CSAFAGLSSYEQYF.

This clonotype turned up a few times. V is TRBV7-2 and J is TRBJ1-4; D is uncertain. This CDR3 region has 14 residues. CDR1 is SGHTA, CDR2 FQGNSA, per germline. Deletions cut 3 bases from V and 6 bases from J, with 11 bases between. The CDR3 nucleotides are TGTGCCAGCAGCTTGCGACACGGACATGAAAAACTGTTTTTT. Translating it yields CASSLRHGHEKLFF.

The sample holds a few counts of this clonotype. This rearrangement joins TRBV6-1 to TRBJ2-1; D possibly matches TRBD1 or TRBD2 (6 bases each). The J call may be in error: the DNA end matches TRBJ2-7 better. The CDR3 runs 13 residues. The germline V gene encodes CDR1 MNHNS and CDR2 SASEGT. The CDR3 region is CASMGAGIYEQYF. For the CDR3, the DNA is TGTGCCAGCATGGGGGCGGGGATCTACGAGCAGTACTTC.

The J gene is TRBJ1-5, the V gene TRBV12-5; perhaps TRBD1 as D (5 bases). The germline CDR1 and CDR2 sequences are LGHNT and FRNRAP. Trimming left V 5 bases short and J 3 bases short, with 8 bases between. This CDR3 region has 13 residues. This CDR3 is CASGDSVNQPQHF. In DNA form, the CDR3 reads TGTGCTAGTGGTGACAGCGTCAATCAGCCCCAGCATTTT.

This clonotype was recorded a few times. The rearrangement uses TRBV19 and TRBJ2-2; 11 nucleotides line up with TRBD2. Germline V CDR1 and CDR2: LNHDA, SQIVND (reference sequence). V shed 3 bases, J shed 4 bases, and the junction held 4 bases outside the gene matches. The CDR3 totals 16 residues. In DNA form, the CDR3 reads TGTGCCAGTAGTATGGGACTAGCGGTCAGCACCGGGGAGCTGTTTTTT. This gives the protein CASSMGLAVSTGELFF.

The chain employs TRBV20-1 and TRBJ2-7, with 10 positions matching TRBD2. The CDR3 consists of 17 residues. CDR1 and CDR2 from the germline V gene are DFQATT and SNEGSKA (reference sequence). The V segment lost 4 bases and the J segment 4 bases; nucleotides outside the gene matches: 16. The CDR3 here is CSATIFPGTSEKYEQYF. CDR3 DNA: TGCAGTGCTACAATTTTTCCTGGGACTAGCGAGAAATACGAGCAGTACTTC.

The chain employs TRBV2 and TRBJ1-2; D ambiguous. The CDR3 loop spans 13 amino acids. Trimming shortened V by 1 base and J by 5 bases, and 8 bases separated the two germline ends. CDR1 SNHLY and CDR2 FYNNEI come from the germline V gene. The CDR3 nucleotides read TGTGCCAGCAGTGAAGTCCTAGGGTATGGCTACACCTTC. Protein: CASSEVLGYGYTF.

The chain is built from TRBV7-9 and TRBJ2-6; 7 bases agree with TRBD1. Germline lookup yields CDR1 SEHNR and CDR2 FQNEAQ (reference sequence). The trim removed 8 bases at V and 0 bases at J, leaving 10 bases unmatched. CDR3 length: 17 residues. The CDR3 nucleotides are TGTGCCAGCGAAGAGCCCGGGACAGACTCTGGGGCCAACGTCCTGACTTTC. It codes for CASEEPGTDSGANVLTF.

This clonotype showed up just a few times. V gene TRBV7-8 combines with J gene TRBJ2-5, with a weak D call TRBD2 (8 bases). Germline assignment: CDR1 SGHVS and CDR2 FQNEAQ. CDR3 length: 18 residues. V was cut by 1 base and J by 4 bases, with 22 bases left in between. This CDR3 is CASSLEGASGWGRETQYF. The CDR3 bases are TGTGCCAGCAGCTTAGAGGGGGCTAGCGGGTGGGGACGAGAGACCCAGTACTTC.

J is TRBJ2-3 and V is TRBV7-9; TRBD2 is a possible D gene (6 bases). Trimming removed 0 bases at V and 3 bases at J, with 10 bases between. Looked up from germline, CDR1 is SEHNR and CDR2 is FQNEAQ (reference sequence). This CDR3 is built from 15 residues. The CDR3 region has the DNA TGTGCCAGCAGCTTAGCGCAGGGAGGAACAGATACGCAGTATTTT. Encoded protein: CASSLAQGGTDTQYF.

The chain has TRBV7-9 and TRBJ2-5; 10 bases fit TRBD1. Per the germline V gene, CDR1 is SEHNR and CDR2 is FQNEAQ (reference sequence). With 9 bases clipped from V and 5 bases from J, the junction kept 6 bases outside the gene matches. The CDR3 spans 13 residues. CDR3 in amino acids: CARAGTGEETQYF. In DNA, the CDR3 is TGTGCCAGGGCCGGGACAGGGGAGGAGACCCAGTACTTC.

The chain has TRBV27 and TRBJ2-5; 7 bases map to TRBD1. The junction had 12 bases not matched to a gene; V was cut back by 6 bases and J by 2 bases. CDR3 length equals 16 residues. Germline-derived CDR1 and CDR2 are MNHEY and SMNVEV (reference sequence). As DNA, the CDR3 is TGTGCCAGCAGAAGGGGGTACGGGACAGAGCAAGAGACCCAGTACTTC. Translation gives CASRRGYGTEQETQYF.

CDR3 in amino acids: CASSPTLSGAEAFF. CDR3 DNA sequence: TGCGCCAGCAGCCCCACTCTCTCCGGGGCTGAAGCTTTCTTT. V gene TRBV4-3 combines with J gene TRBJ1-1; D gene unclear. CDR3 length: 14 amino acids. Trimming shortened V by 4 bases and J by 6 bases, and 15 bases separated the two germline ends. CDR1 and CDR2 from the germline V gene are LGHNA and YSLEER.

The J gene is TRBJ2-7, the V gene TRBV6-2 or TRBV6-3; 8 bases align to TRBD2. The germline gives CDR1 MNHEY, CDR2 SVGEGT. J lost 6 bases, V lost 2 bases, and 6 bases had no gene match. This CDR3 comprises 14 residues. The CDR3, as DNA: TGTGCCAGCAGTTACGGGCTAGCGGGCGTCGAGCAGTACTTC. This codes for CASSYGLAGVEQYF.

The chain couples TRBV7-9 to TRBJ2-7; D unresolved. CDR1 SEHNR and CDR2 FQNEAQ come from the germline V gene (reference sequence). V lost 0 bases, J lost 3 bases, and 15 bases lay in between. This CDR3 has 16 residues. CDR3 in DNA: TGTGCCAGCAGCTTAGCGAGACCTGGGGTCAACTACGAGCAGTACTTC. Translated: CASSLARPGVNYEQYF.